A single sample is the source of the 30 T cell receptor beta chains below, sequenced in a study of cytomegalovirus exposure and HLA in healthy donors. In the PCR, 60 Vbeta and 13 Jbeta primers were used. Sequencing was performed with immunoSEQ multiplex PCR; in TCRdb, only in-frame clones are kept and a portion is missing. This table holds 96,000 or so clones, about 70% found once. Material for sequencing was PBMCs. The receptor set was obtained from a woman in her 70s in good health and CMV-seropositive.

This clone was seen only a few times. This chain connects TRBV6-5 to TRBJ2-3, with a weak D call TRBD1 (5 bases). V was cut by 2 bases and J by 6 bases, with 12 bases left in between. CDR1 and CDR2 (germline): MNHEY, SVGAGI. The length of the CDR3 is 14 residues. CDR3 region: CASSYVQGRDTQYF. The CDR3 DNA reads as TGTGCCAGCAGTTACGTCCAGGGAAGGGATACGCAGTATTTT.

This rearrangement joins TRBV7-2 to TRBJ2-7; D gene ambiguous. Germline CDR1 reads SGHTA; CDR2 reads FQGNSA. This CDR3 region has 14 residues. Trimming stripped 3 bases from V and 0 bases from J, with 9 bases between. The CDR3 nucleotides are TGTGCCAGCAGCTTTTACAGATTCTCCTACGAGCAGTACTTC. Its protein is CASSFYRFSYEQYF.

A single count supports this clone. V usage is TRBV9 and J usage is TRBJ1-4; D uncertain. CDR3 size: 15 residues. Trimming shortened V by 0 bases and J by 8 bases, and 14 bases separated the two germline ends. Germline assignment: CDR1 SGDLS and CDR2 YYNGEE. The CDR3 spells CASSVEGGRDEKLFF. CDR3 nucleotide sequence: TGTGCCAGCAGCGTAGAAGGAGGACGCGACGAAAAACTGTTTTTT.

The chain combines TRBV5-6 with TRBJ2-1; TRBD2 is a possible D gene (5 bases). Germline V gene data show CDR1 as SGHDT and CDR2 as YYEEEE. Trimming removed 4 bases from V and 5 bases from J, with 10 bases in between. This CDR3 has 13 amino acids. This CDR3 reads CASSQDWDNEQFF. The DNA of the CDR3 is TGTGCCAGCAGCCAGGACTGGGACAATGAGCAGTTCTTC. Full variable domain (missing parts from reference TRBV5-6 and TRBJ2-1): DAGVTQSPTHLIKTRGQQVTLRCSPKSGHDTVSWYQQALGQGPQFIFQYYEEEERQRGNFPDRFSGHQFPNYSSELNVNALLLGDSALYLCASSQDWDNEQFFGPGTRLTVL.

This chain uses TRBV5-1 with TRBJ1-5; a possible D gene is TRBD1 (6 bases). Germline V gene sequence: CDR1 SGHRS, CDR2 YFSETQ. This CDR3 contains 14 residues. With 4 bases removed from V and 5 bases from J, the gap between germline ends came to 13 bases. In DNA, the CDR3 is TGCGCCAGCAGCCCGGACAGCCTTCATCAGCCCCAGCATTTT. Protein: CASSPDSLHQPQHF.

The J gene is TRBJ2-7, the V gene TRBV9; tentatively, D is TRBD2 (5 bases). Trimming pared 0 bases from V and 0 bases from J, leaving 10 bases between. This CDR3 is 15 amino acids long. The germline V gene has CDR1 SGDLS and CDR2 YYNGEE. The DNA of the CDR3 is TGTGCCAGCAGCGTAGAAGGCGGGTTCTCCTACGAGCAGTACTTC. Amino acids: CASSVEGGFSYEQYF.

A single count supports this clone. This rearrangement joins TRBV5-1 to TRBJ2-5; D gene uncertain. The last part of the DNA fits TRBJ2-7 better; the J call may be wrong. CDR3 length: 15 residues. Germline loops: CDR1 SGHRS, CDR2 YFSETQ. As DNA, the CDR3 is TGCGCCAGCAGCTTGAACTTAGGCAGCAACTACGAGCAGTACTTC. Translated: CASSLNLGSNYEQYF.

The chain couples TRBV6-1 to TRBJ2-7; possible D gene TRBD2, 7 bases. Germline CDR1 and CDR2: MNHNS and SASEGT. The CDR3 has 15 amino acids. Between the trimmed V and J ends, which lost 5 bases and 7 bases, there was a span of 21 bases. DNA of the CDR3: TGTGCCAGCAGTTCCCACGGGGGGCCGCGGGGGGAGCAGTACTTC. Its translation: CASSSHGGPRGEQYF.

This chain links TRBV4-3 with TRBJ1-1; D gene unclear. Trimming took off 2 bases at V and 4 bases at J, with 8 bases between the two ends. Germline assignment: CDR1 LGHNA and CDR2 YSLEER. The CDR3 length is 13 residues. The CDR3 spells CASSQSLGTEAFF. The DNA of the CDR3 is TGCGCCAGCAGCCAAAGCCTCGGCACTGAAGCTTTCTTT.

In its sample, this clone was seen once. CDR3 region: CASRVDMNTEAFF. CDR3 nucleotides: TGTGCCAGCAGAGTAGACATGAACACTGAAGCTTTCTTT. The chain joins TRBV2 to TRBJ1-1; the D is unclear. Germline CDR1 reads SNHLY; CDR2 reads FYNNEI. The CDR3 contains 13 residues. V lost 6 bases and J lost 0, with 8 bases in between.

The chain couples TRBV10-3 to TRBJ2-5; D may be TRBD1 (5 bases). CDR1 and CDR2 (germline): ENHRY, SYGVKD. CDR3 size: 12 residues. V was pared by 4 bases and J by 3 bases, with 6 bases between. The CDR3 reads CAISVREETQYF. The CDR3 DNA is TGTGCCATCAGTGTCAGGGAAGAGACCCAGTACTTC.

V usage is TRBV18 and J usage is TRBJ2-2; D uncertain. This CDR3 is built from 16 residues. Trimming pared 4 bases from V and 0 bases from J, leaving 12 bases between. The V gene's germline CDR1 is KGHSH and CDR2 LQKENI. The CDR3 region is CASSLAVSANTGELFF. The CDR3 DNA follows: TGTGCCAGCTCACTCGCCGTGAGCGCGAACACCGGGGAGCTGTTTTTT.

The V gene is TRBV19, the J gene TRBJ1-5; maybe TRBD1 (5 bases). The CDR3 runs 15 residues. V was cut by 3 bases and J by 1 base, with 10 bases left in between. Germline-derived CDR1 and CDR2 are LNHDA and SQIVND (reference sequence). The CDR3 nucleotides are TGTGCCAGTAGTATGGAGACAGTAAGCAATCAGCCCCAGCATTTT. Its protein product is CASSMETVSNQPQHF.

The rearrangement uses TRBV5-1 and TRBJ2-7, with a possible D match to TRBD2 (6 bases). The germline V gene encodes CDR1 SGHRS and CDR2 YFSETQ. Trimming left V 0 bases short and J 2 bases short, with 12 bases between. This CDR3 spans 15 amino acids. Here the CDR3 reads CASSLAPRGPYEQYF. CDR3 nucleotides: TGCGCCAGCAGCTTGGCCCCGCGGGGTCCCTACGAGCAGTACTTC.

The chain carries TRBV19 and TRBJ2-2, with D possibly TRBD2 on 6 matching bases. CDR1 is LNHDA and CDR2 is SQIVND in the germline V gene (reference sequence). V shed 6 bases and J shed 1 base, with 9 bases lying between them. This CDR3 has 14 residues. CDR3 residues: CASREGLNTGELFF. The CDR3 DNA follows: TGTGCCAGTAGGGAGGGCCTGAACACCGGGGAGCTGTTTTTT. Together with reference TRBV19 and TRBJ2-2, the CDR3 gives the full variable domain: DGGITQSPKYLFRKEGQNVTLSCEQNLNHDAMYWYRQDPGQGLRLIYYSQIVNDFQKGDIAEGYSVSREKKESFPLTVTSAQKNPTAFYLCASREGLNTGELFFGEGSRLTVL.

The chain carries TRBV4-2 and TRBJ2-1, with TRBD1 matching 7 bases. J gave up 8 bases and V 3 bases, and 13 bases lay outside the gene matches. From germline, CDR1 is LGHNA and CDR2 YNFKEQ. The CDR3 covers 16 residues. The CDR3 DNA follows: TGTGCCAGCAGCCAGGGCACGGGCAGGGGGTCCCATGAGCAGTTCTTC. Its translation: CASSQGTGRGSHEQFF.

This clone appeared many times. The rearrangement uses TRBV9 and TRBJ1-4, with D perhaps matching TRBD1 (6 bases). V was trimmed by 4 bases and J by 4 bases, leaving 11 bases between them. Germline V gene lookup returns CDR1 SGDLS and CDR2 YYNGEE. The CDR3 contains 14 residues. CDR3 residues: CASSSGHLNEKLFF. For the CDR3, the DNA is TGTGCCAGCAGCTCGGGACACCTTAATGAAAAACTGTTTTTT.

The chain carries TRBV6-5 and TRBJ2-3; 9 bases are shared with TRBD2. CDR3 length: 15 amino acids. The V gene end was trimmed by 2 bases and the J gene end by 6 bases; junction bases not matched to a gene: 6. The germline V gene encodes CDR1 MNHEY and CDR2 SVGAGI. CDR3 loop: CASSYRAGGGDTQYF. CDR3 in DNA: TGTGCCAGCAGTTACCGAGCGGGGGGTGGGGATACGCAGTATTTT.

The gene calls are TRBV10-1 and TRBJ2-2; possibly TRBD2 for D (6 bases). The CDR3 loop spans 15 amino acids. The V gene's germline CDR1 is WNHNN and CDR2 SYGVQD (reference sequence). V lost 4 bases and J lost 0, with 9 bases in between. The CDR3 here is CASSVGGANTGELFF. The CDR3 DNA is TGCGCCAGCAGTGTTGGCGGGGCGAACACCGGGGAGCTGTTTTTT.

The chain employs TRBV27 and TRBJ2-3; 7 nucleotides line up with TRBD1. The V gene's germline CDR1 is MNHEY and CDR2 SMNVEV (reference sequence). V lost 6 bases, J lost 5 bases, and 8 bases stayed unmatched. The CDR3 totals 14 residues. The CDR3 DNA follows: TGTGCCAGCAGCTTTCCGGGACAGAGAGATACGCAGTATTTT. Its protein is CASSFPGQRDTQYF.

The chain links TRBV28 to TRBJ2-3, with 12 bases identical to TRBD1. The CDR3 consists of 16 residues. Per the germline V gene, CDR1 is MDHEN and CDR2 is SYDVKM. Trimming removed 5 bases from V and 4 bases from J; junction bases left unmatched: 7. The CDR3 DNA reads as TGTGCCAGCAGTGCCTCTGGGACAGGGGGCTCAGATACGCAGTATTTT. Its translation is CASSASGTGGSDTQYF.

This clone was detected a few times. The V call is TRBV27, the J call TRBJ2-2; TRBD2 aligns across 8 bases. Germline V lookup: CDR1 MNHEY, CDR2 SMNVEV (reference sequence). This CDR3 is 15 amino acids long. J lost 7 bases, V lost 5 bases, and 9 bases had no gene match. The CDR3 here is CASSHRTGGDGELFF. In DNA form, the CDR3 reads TGTGCCAGCAGTCACCGGACGGGGGGGGACGGGGAGCTGTTTTTT.

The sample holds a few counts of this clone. The DNA of the CDR3 is TGTGCCAGCGAGCTCTCTGGGGCCAACGTCCTGACTTTC. Amino acid sequence: CASELSGANVLTF. This chain uses TRBV6-1 with TRBJ2-6; the D is unclear. CDR3 length: 13 residues. The V and J ends lost 8 bases and 0 bases respectively, with 5 bases between them. Germline V gene lookup returns CDR1 MNHNS and CDR2 SASEGT.

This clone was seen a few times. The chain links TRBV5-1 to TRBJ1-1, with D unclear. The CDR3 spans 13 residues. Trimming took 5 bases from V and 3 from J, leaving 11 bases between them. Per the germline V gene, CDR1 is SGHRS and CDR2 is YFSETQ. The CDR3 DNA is TGCGCCAGCAGTTCTGTGGGAGACACTGAAGCTTTCTTT. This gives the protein CASSSVGDTEAFF.

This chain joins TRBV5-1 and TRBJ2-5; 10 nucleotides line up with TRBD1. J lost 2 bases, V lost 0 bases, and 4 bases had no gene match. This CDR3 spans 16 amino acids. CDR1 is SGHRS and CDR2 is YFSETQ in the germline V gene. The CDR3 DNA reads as TGCGCCAGCAGCTTGGCCGCGGACAGGGGGCAAGAGACCCAGTACTTC. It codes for CASSLAADRGQETQYF.

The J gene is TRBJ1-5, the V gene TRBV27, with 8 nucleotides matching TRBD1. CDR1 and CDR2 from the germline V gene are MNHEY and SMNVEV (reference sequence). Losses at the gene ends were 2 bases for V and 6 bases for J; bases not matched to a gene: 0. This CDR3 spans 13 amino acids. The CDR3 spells CASSLTGGQPQHF. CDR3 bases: TGTGCCAGCAGTTTAACAGGGGGTCAGCCCCAGCATTTT.

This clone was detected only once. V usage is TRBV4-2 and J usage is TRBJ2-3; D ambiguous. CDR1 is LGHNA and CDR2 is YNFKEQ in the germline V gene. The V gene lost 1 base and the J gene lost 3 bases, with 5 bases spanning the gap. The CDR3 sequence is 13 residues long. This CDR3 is CASSQGETDTQYF. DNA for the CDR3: TGTGCCAGCAGCCAAGGCGAAACAGATACGCAGTATTTT.

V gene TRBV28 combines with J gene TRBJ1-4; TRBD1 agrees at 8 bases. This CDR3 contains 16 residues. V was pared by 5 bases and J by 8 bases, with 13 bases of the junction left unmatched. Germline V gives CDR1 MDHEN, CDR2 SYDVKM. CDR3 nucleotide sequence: TGTGCCAGCAGTGGCGGAGACAGGGGAGGGGGGGAAAAACTGTTTTTT. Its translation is CASSGGDRGGGEKLFF.

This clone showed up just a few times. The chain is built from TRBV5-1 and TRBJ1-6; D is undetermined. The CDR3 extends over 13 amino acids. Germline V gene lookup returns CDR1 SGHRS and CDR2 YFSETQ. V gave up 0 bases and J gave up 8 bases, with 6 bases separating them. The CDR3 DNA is TGCGCCAGCAGCTTGGGCAGTGATTCACCCCTCCACTTT. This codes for CASSLGSDSPLHF.

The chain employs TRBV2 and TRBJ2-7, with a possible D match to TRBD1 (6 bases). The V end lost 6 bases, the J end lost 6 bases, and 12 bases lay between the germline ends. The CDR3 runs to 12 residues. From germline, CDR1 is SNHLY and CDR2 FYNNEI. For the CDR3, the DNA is TGTGCCAGCAGCAGAAGGGGGACCGAGCAGTACTTC. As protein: CASSRRGTEQYF.